This T cell receptor (beta chain) was found in a study of CD8 T cells in Susac syndrome. The study's findings and limits: Susac syndrome CD4+ T cell repertoires showed no clonal expansion.

The CDR3 runs 12 residues. Germline values: CDR1 SGHTA, CDR2 FQGNSA. Trimming shortened V by 3 bases and J by 5 bases, and 6 bases separated the two germline ends. About this clonotype: Its antigen is still unknown.

The RNA, about 0.5 to 1 ug, was put through reverse transcription using random hexamers. An immunoSEQ multiplex PCR amplified TCR beta CDR3 over 54 Vbeta and 13 Jbeta. One entry per CDR3 protein results from TCRdb running MiXCR on the immunoSEQ multiplex PCR reads. The sample records 150,000 or so distinct CDR3 sequences, 85% to 95% being singletons. Recently defined diagnostic criteria classed the Susac syndrome patients as definite or probable. Sequencing was done on a sample of CD4+ T cells from PBMCs. The sequence was obtained from a human donor with Susac syndrome. The rearrangement uses TRBV7-2 and TRBJ2-3, with D perhaps given as TRBD1 or TRBD2 (5 bases each). Here the CDR3 reads CASSFGGDTQYF. The DNA of the CDR3 is TGTGCCAGCAGCTTTGGGGGAGATACGCAGTATTTT.